One T cell receptor (beta chain) is described in this entry. Its antigen is unidentified. The data derive from a study of CD8 T cells in ankylosing spondylitis. Germline V lookup: CDR1 LGHDT, CDR2 YNNKEL (reference sequence). There are 14 residues in the CDR3. V lost 0 bases and J lost 7, with 13 bases in between. General study findings and limits: A motif in TCR beta, a set of under ten highly homologous variants, appeared characteristic of ankylosing spondylitis blood. Disease-linked clones proved CD8+ and comparatively uncommon in peripheral blood.

TCRdb ran MiXCR on the 5' RACE reads and lists one entry per CDR3 protein. In the table there are roughly 440,000 distinct CDR3 sequences, roughly 18% of which are singletons. The material sequenced was blood, either unsorted or a sorted T cell fraction (not recorded which). The rearrangement uses TRBV3-1 and TRBJ2-7, with D tentatively TRBD1 or TRBD2 (5 bases each). The origin of this receptor is a male donor with ankylosing spondylitis. CDR3 residues: CASSQESMWGEQYF. Here the CDR3 DNA reads TGTGCCAGCAGCCAAGAAAGCATGTGGGGGGAGCAGTACTTC.